Presented here are 3 T cell receptor beta chains from one specimen sequenced in a study of T cell changes during pregnancy in multiple sclerosis. TCRdb's copy holds only in-frame clones and misses some; the assay was immunoSEQ multiplex PCR. This table holds roughly 60,000 clones, around 96% found once. The sample in question was CD8+ T cells from peripheral blood mononuclear cells, obtained after pregnancy. The source is a female donor with multiple sclerosis, enrolled in a pregnancy study.

As regards this clone: Other DNA sequences of this sample code for an identical CDR3. V gene TRBV27 combines with J gene TRBJ1-1, with D possibly being TRBD1 (6 bases). This CDR3 spans 13 amino acids. The V end lost 3 bases, the J end lost 1 base, and 6 bases lay between the germline ends. Germline V CDR1 and CDR2: MNHEY, SMNVEV (reference sequence). The CDR3 loop is CASSLTGNTEAFF. The CDR3 bases are TGTGCCAGCAGTTTGACAGGGAACACTGAAGCTTTCTTT.

This clone was counted once. The chain carries TRBV9 and TRBJ2-1, with 8 bases fitting TRBD2. V dropped 4 bases and J dropped 8; count of bases not matched to a gene: 5. In germline, CDR1 is SGDLS, CDR2 YYNGEE. The CDR3 is 13 amino acids. CDR3 protein: CASSFSGSYEQFF. CDR3 coding DNA: TGTGCCAGCAGCTTCAGCGGGAGCTATGAGCAGTTCTTC.

The gene calls are TRBV6-9 and TRBJ2-7; maybe TRBD1 (5 bases). The CDR3 has 15 amino acids. Germline V gene lookup returns CDR1 MNHGY and CDR2 SVAAGI. The ends were cut back, 3 bases at V and 2 bases at J, with 14 bases in the middle. The CDR3 DNA sequence: TGTGCCAGCAGTTACGGGCAGGGTCCTACCTACGAGCAGTACTTC. As protein: CASSYGQGPTYEQYF.